This T cell receptor (beta chain) was identified during a study of T cell changes during pregnancy in multiple sclerosis. Sequencing used immunoSEQ multiplex PCR; TCRdb keeps in-frame clones, though not all of them. Of approximately 97,000 clones detected, 90% appear once; the ten largest clones hold roughly 0.79%. V shed 4 bases, J shed 3 bases, and the junction held 7 bases outside the gene matches. Germline-derived CDR1 and CDR2 are ENHRY and SYGVKD. The CDR3 covers 16 residues. This clonotype was sampled from a female donor in good health, enrolled as a control in a pregnancy study. Sequences were derived from peripheral blood, sampled in the second trimester of pregnancy. The chain combines TRBV10-3 with TRBJ2-2; the match to TRBD1 covers 8 bases. The CDR3 DNA sequence: TGTGCCATCAGTGCTGTCGGGACAGGTGACACCGGGGAGCTGTTTTTT. Translating it yields CAISAVGTGDTGELFF.